This T cell receptor (beta chain) stems from a study of post-analysis software for immune sequencing data. Turning to the study itself: Included courses were relapsing-remitting and secondary progressive multiple sclerosis; progressive-relapsing multiple sclerosis was also included.

This clonotype has only a few counts. What it recognizes is unknown. General study results and limits: Elevated frequency relative to controls characterized four or five TRBV segments in patients, TRBV5-6, TRBV5-1 and TRBV20-1 among them. Normalized Chao1 diversity was significantly reduced in patients versus controls.

The V gene's germline CDR1 is SGHTA and CDR2 FQGNSA. The CDR3 contains 16 residues. J was trimmed by 1 base and V by 6 bases; bases with no gene match: 8. TCR beta libraries were prepared from cDNA with unique molecular identifiers. Once about 0.85 to 10 million T cells were used, hundreds of thousands of cDNA molecules resulted. One entry per CDR3 protein results from TCRdb running MiXCR on the PCR reads. The data hold hundreds of thousands of distinct CDR3 sequences, with 25% to 30% observed a single time. The sequencing input was blood. This rearrangement joins TRBV7-2 to TRBJ2-3, with 9 bases fitting TRBD2. This clonotype was sampled from a girl aged 10 to 17 with multiple sclerosis. The CDR3 nucleotides read TGTGCCAGCAGAGAGGGACTAGCCCAGGGCACAGATACGCAGTATTTT. Amino acids: CASREGLAQGTDTQYF. The full variable domain, in which reference TRBV7-2 and TRBJ2-3 provide the parts outside the CDR3, is GAGVSQSPSNKVTEKGKDVELRCDPISGHTALYWYRQSLGQGLEFLIYFQGNSAPDKSGLPSDRFSAERTGGSVSTLTIQRTQQEDSAVYLCASREGLAQGTDTQYFGPGTRLTVL.